Shown below are 28 T cell receptor beta chains from a single sample sequenced in a study of early stage breast cancer tumors. TCRdb's copy holds only in-frame clones and misses some; the assay was immunoSEQ multiplex PCR. The profile shows about 72,000 clones, 79% of them singletons. Material for sequencing was blood. These receptors were obtained from a person aged 55 to 69 with breast cancer.

The rearrangement joins TRBV18 to TRBJ2-2; TRBD2 matches at 11 bases. The CDR3 extends over 17 amino acids. The germline gives CDR1 KGHSH, CDR2 LQKENI. V shed 6 bases, J shed 4 bases, and the junction held 10 bases outside the gene matches. CDR3 loop: CASSAPTSGITTGELFF. Here the CDR3 DNA reads TGTGCCAGCTCGGCCCCGACTAGCGGGATTACCACCGGGGAGCTGTTTTTT.

The chain is built from TRBV2 and TRBJ1-1; possibly TRBD1 for D (5 bases). The V gene lost 2 bases and the J gene lost 0 bases, with 7 bases spanning the gap. This CDR3 contains 14 residues. Germline V gives CDR1 SNHLY, CDR2 FYNNEI. CDR3 sequence reads: CASSERGMNTEAFF. CDR3 nucleotides: TGTGCCAGCAGTGAACGGGGCATGAACACTGAAGCTTTCTTT.

This rearrangement joins TRBV18 to TRBJ2-7; D is ambiguous. The germline V gene encodes CDR1 KGHSH and CDR2 LQKENI. CDR3 length equals 15 residues. V was pared by 2 bases and J by 3 bases, with 14 bases between. CDR3 region: CASSPGKPPGYEQYF. CDR3 in DNA: TGTGCCAGCTCACCAGGAAAACCCCCGGGCTACGAGCAGTACTTC. The full variable domain, in which reference TRBV18 and TRBJ2-7 provide the parts outside the CDR3, is NAGVMQNPRHLVRRRGQEARLRCSPMKGHSHVYWYRQLPEEGLKFMVYLQKENIIDESGMPKERFSAEFPKEGPSILRIQQVVRGDSAAYFCASSPGKPPGYEQYFGPGTRLTVT.

The chain links TRBV7-2 to TRBJ2-1, with 9 bases lining up with TRBD2. There are 14 residues in the CDR3. Germline lookup yields CDR1 SGHTA and CDR2 FQGNSA. The trim removed 5 bases at V and 7 bases at J, leaving 6 bases unmatched. The CDR3 DNA sequence: TGTGCCAGCAGCCCTCTAGCGGGACTAAATGAGCAGTTCTTC. It specifies CASSPLAGLNEQFF. The full variable domain, with the rest looked up from reference TRBV7-2 and TRBJ2-1, is GAGVSQSPSNKVTEKGKDVELRCDPISGHTALYWYRQSLGQGLEFLIYFQGNSAPDKSGLPSDRFSAERTGGSVSTLTIQRTQQEDSAVYLCASSPLAGLNEQFFGPGTRLTVL.

The chain employs TRBV5-4 and TRBJ2-5; no definite D call. Trimming removed 0 bases from V and 1 base from J, with 10 bases in between. The CDR3 totals 15 residues. Germline CDR1 reads SGHNT; CDR2 reads YYREEE (reference sequence). The CDR3 DNA reads as TGTGCCAGCAGCTTGGGCTCGGCCCTCCAAGAGACCCAGTACTTC. Translation: CASSLGSALQETQYF. Based on the CDR3 plus reference TRBV5-4 and TRBJ2-5, the full variable domain is ETGVTQSPTHLIKTRGQQVTLRCSSQSGHNTVSWYQQALGQGPQFIFQYYREEENGRGNFPPRFSGLQFPNYSSELNVNALELDDSALYLCASSLGSALQETQYFGPGTRLLVL.

The V call is TRBV2, the J call TRBJ2-7; a possible D gene is TRBD1 (6 bases). The ends were cut back, 8 bases at V and 1 base at J, with 24 bases in the middle. The CDR3 extends over 17 amino acids. Germline lookup yields CDR1 SNHLY and CDR2 FYNNEI. The CDR3 loop is CASSKDRRQLGSYEQYF. In DNA form, the CDR3 reads TGTGCCAGCTCTAAAGACAGGCGACAGTTGGGTTCCTACGAGCAGTACTTC.

The chain links TRBV5-4 to TRBJ1-1; D is possibly TRBD1 (5 bases). Germline-derived CDR1 and CDR2 are SGHNT and YYREEE (reference sequence). Trimming stripped 6 bases from V and 4 bases from J, with 19 bases between. The CDR3 loop spans 15 amino acids. The CDR3 sequence: CASTLGGGSFTEAFF. Written as DNA, the CDR3 is TGTGCCAGCACTCTGGGTGGGGGGAGTTTCACTGAAGCTTTCTTT.

V usage is TRBV2 and J usage is TRBJ1-1; TRBD1 is a possible D gene (5 bases). The CDR3 is 15 residues long. V lost 0 bases and J 2 bases, leaving 10 bases between the germline ends. Looked up from germline, CDR1 is SNHLY and CDR2 is FYNNEI. CDR3 in DNA: TGTGCCAGCAGTGAAGCCGCCAGGGACAACACTGAAGCTTTCTTT. Translating it yields CASSEAARDNTEAFF.

The V gene is TRBV6-6, the J gene TRBJ2-6; D unclear. V dropped 7 bases and J dropped 1 base, with 14 bases sitting between them. Germline V lookup: CDR1 MNHNY, CDR2 SVGAGI (reference sequence). The CDR3 sequence is 16 residues long. The chain's CDR3 is CASIRTTLSGANVLTF. DNA for the CDR3: TGTGCCAGCATCAGAACTACGCTTTCTGGGGCCAACGTCCTGACTTTC.

V is TRBV27 and J is TRBJ2-7; tentative D call: TRBD2 (5 bases). Germline CDR1 MNHEY, CDR2 SMNVEV (reference sequence). The CDR3 runs to 17 residues. V lost 1 base and J 0 bases, leaving 16 bases between the germline ends. This CDR3 reads CASSLYKGASPSYEQYF. Here the CDR3 DNA reads TGTGCCAGCAGTTTATACAAGGGAGCTTCCCCCTCCTACGAGCAGTACTTC.

The rearrangement links TRBV28 to TRBJ2-5; TRBD2 matches at 12 bases. Germline values: CDR1 MDHEN, CDR2 SYDVKM. V was clipped by 6 bases and J by 5 bases; unmatched bases: 7. This CDR3 is built from 15 residues. CDR3 residues: CASSPGLAGWETQYF. The CDR3 DNA follows: TGTGCCAGCAGCCCCGGACTAGCGGGGTGGGAGACCCAGTACTTC.

This rearrangement joins TRBV11-3 to TRBJ1-1, with D uncertain. Trimming removed 3 bases at V and 2 bases at J, with 13 bases between. Germline assignment: CDR1 SGHNT and CDR2 YENEEA. The CDR3 covers 15 residues. The CDR3 loop reads CASSFSFDPNTEAFF. The CDR3 bases are TGTGCCAGCAGCTTTTCCTTTGACCCTAACACTGAAGCTTTCTTT.

A single count supports this clone. V gene TRBV5-1 combines with J gene TRBJ2-3; D gene ambiguous. This CDR3 region has 14 residues. V shed 4 bases and J shed 0 bases, with 9 bases lying between them. Germline V lookup: CDR1 SGHRS, CDR2 YFSETQ. Here the CDR3 reads CASSTTGSTDTQYF. CDR3 nucleotides: TGCGCCAGCAGCACAACCGGGAGCACAGATACGCAGTATTTT.

This clone was observed a single time. The chain is built from TRBV7-8 and TRBJ2-1, with 13 bases matching TRBD2. Germline CDR1 SGHVS, CDR2 FQNEAQ. The CDR3 extends over 20 amino acids. With 0 bases clipped from V and 1 base from J, the junction kept 9 bases outside the gene matches. Written as DNA, the CDR3 is TGTGCCAGCAGCTTAGCGTGGAGACTAGCGGGAGGTCGGTCCTACAATGAGCAGTTCTTC. Translation gives CASSLAWRLAGGRSYNEQFF.

The chain combines TRBV5-1 with TRBJ2-5; possibly TRBD1 or TRBD2 for D (5 bases each). Germline V CDR1 and CDR2: SGHRS, YFSETQ. V was clipped by 4 bases and J by 0 bases, with 16 bases between them. The CDR3 is 16 amino acids. The CDR3 sequence is CASSPGLERYQETQYF. The CDR3 DNA follows: TGCGCCAGCAGCCCAGGGTTAGAGCGGTACCAAGAGACCCAGTACTTC.

The rearrangement joins TRBV1 to TRBJ1-5; the DNA was not compared with TRBD1, the D call given in the table. TRBV1 is deemed a pseudogene. CDR3 length: 15 amino acids. The CDR3 sequence: CTSSDRGRGNQPQHF. The CDR3 DNA sequence: TGCACCAGCAGCGACCGGGGCAGGGGAAATCAGCCCCAGCATTTT.

This clone was seen only a few times. The chain carries TRBV5-4 and TRBJ2-2; the match to TRBD1 covers 11 bases. Trimming took 3 bases from V and 6 from J; bases not matched to a gene: 7. The CDR3 is 16 amino acids. The germline CDR1 and CDR2 sequences are SGHNT and YYREEE (reference sequence). The CDR3 reads CASSSGQGENSGELFF. The CDR3 DNA sequence: TGTGCCAGCAGCTCGGGACAGGGGGAAAACTCCGGGGAGCTGTTTTTT.

The V call is TRBV7-2, the J call TRBJ2-2, with 8 nucleotides matching TRBD2. Germline V gene lookup returns CDR1 SGHTA and CDR2 FQGNSA. This CDR3 has 16 amino acids. With V trimmed by 0 bases and J by 7 bases, 7 bases remained unmatched. The CDR3 DNA is TGTGCCAGCAGCTTAGCCGGGGGAGCGGGAGTCGGGGAGCTGTTTTTT. It translates to CASSLAGGAGVGELFF.

The chain has TRBV2 and TRBJ2-1; D unclear. Germline loops: CDR1 SNHLY, CDR2 FYNNEI. V lost 5 bases and J lost 8, with 13 bases in between. CDR3 length: 13 amino acids. CDR3 amino acids: CASSFGWTDEQFF. In DNA form, the CDR3 reads TGTGCCAGCAGTTTCGGATGGACGGATGAGCAGTTCTTC. Together with reference TRBV2 and TRBJ2-1, the CDR3 gives the full variable domain: EPEVTQTPSHQVTQMGQEVILRCVPISNHLYFYWYRQILGQKVEFLVSFYNNEISEKSEIFDDQFSVERPDGSNFTLKIRSTKLEDSAMYFCASSFGWTDEQFFGPGTRLTVL.

The chain combines TRBV19 with TRBJ1-2; D is undetermined. The length of the CDR3 is 13 residues. V lost 0 bases and J lost 4, with 6 bases in between. Looked up from germline, CDR1 is LNHDA and CDR2 is SQIVND (reference sequence). Here the CDR3 DNA reads TGTGCCAGTAGTATAGATGCGGGCTATGGCTACACCTTC. Its protein is CASSIDAGYGYTF. Using reference TRBV19 and TRBJ1-2 for the parts outside the CDR3, the full variable domain is DGGITQSPKYLFRKEGQNVTLSCEQNLNHDAMYWYRQDPGQGLRLIYYSQIVNDFQKGDIAEGYSVSREKKESFPLTVTSAQKNPTAFYLCASSIDAGYGYTFGSGTRLTVV.

The chain joins TRBV6-5 to TRBJ2-5, with 8 bases identical to TRBD1. The CDR3 has 13 residues. The V and J ends lost 11 bases and 3 bases, in that order; junction bases with no gene match: 8. Germline CDR1 MNHEY, CDR2 SVGAGI. CDR3 coding DNA: TGTGCCGGGTCGGGACAGGTAGAAGAGACCCAGTACTTC. Translating gives CAGSGQVEETQYF.

The chain is built from TRBV30 and TRBJ1-4; D is perhaps TRBD1 (5 bases). The germline V gene encodes CDR1 GTSNPN and CDR2 SVGIG (reference sequence). The V gene lost 3 bases and the J gene lost 8 bases, with 19 bases spanning the gap. The CDR3 loop spans 15 amino acids. The CDR3 spells CAWSLASRGGEKLFF. In DNA, the CDR3 is TGTGCCTGGAGCCTAGCGTCCCGGGGGGGGGAAAAACTGTTTTTT.

This clone was observed a single time. The V gene is TRBV5-1, the J gene TRBJ1-3, with a tentative D call TRBD1 (5 bases). This CDR3 is built from 17 residues. V was clipped by 4 bases and J by 0 bases, with 17 bases between them. The germline CDR1 and CDR2 sequences are SGHRS and YFSETQ. CDR3 in amino acids: CASSPSGGIDSGNTIYF. In DNA form, the CDR3 reads TGCGCCAGCAGCCCATCGGGGGGGATAGACTCTGGAAACACCATATATTTT.

This sequence joins TRBV5-8 and TRBJ2-2; tentatively, D is TRBD1 (5 bases). This CDR3 has 15 amino acids. Trimming shortened V by 6 bases and J by 2 bases, and 14 bases separated the two germline ends. Germline V gene lookup returns CDR1 SGHTS and CDR2 YDEGEE. The CDR3 region has the DNA TGTGCCAGCACTCGGACACCAAGTAACACCGGGGAGCTGTTTTTT. Residues: CASTRTPSNTGELFF.

This clone appeared once. The V gene is TRBV6-6, the J gene TRBJ2-2; D is ambiguous. The CDR3 covers 14 residues. CDR1 and CDR2 (germline): MNHNY, SVGAGI (reference sequence). The V end was cut by 3 bases, the J end by 1 base, with 6 bases between. The CDR3 is CASSYQENTGELFF. As DNA, the CDR3 is TGTGCCAGCAGTTATCAGGAGAACACCGGGGAGCTGTTTTTT.

The chain employs TRBV11-3 and TRBJ2-3; tentative D call: TRBD2 (7 bases). V gave up 5 bases and J gave up 1 base, with 13 bases separating them. The CDR3 has 15 amino acids. Germline V gives CDR1 SGHNT, CDR2 YENEEA. This chain's CDR3 is CASSPRGGGTDTQYF. CDR3 DNA: TGTGCCAGCAGCCCAAGGGGGGGCGGCACAGATACGCAGTATTTT.

The chain recombines TRBV2 with TRBJ1-2; the D is unclear. This CDR3 comprises 15 residues. V shed 3 bases and J shed 3 bases, with 14 bases lying between them. Germline V CDR1 and CDR2: SNHLY, FYNNEI. CDR3 loop: CASSDSDTLDYGYTF. The CDR3, as DNA: TGTGCCAGCAGTGACAGCGACACCCTTGACTATGGCTACACCTTC.

In nucleotides, the CDR3 is TGTGCCAGCAGGGGGACCAGCTCCTACAATGAGCAGTTCTTC. It codes for CASRGTSSYNEQFF. This sequence joins TRBV27 and TRBJ2-1, with D perhaps given as TRBD1 or TRBD2 (5 bases each). Germline V CDR1 and CDR2: MNHEY, SMNVEV (reference sequence). The CDR3 runs to 14 residues. V shed 6 bases and J shed 0 bases, with 9 bases lying between them.